The 10 T cell receptor beta chains listed next were all sequenced from one sample in a study of PD-L1 blockade in urothelial cancer. Measured with immunoSEQ multiplex PCR; TCRdb has only the in-frame clones, and not every one. The data show tens of thousands of clones, with almost 90% seen just once and 1.5% to 2% held by the top ten. Noted time point: pretreatment peripheral blood. Material: PBMCs, obtained around atezolizumab (anti-PD-L1) treatment. These receptors were obtained from a man in his 60s with urothelial cancer.

V usage is TRBV6-1 and J usage is TRBJ1-2, with D hard to call. Trimming cost V 6 bases and J 5 bases, with 13 bases left between them. Germline CDR1 is MNHNS and CDR2 is SASEGT. The CDR3 runs to 13 residues. This CDR3 is CASSSTGEYGYTF. As DNA, the CDR3 is TGTGCCAGCAGCTCGACTGGTGAATATGGCTACACCTTC.

V and J are TRBV6-5 and TRBJ2-7, with TRBD2 matching 7 bases. The V and J ends lost 10 bases and 6 bases, in that order; junction bases with no gene match: 12. Looked up from germline, CDR1 is MNHEY and CDR2 is SVGAGI. The CDR3 covers 13 residues. The CDR3 here is CATPWAGAGEQYF. The CDR3 coding sequence is TGTGCCACCCCTTGGGCGGGAGCCGGCGAGCAGTACTTC.

The CDR3 nucleotides are TGTGCCAGCAGTTTAACTAGCGGGCTGTACGAGCAGTACTTC. Translated: CASSLTSGLYEQYF. The chain employs TRBV28 and TRBJ2-7, with TRBD2 identical over 9 bases. The germline CDR1 and CDR2 sequences are MDHEN and SYDVKM. This CDR3 region has 14 residues. J gave up 4 bases and V 2 bases, and 3 bases lay outside the gene matches.

The chain combines TRBV7-9 with TRBJ2-2; a possible D gene is TRBD2 (5 bases). From germline, CDR1 is SEHNR and CDR2 FQNEAQ (reference sequence). The length of the CDR3 is 15 residues. Trimming took 5 bases from V and 3 from J, leaving 13 bases between them. CDR3 in DNA: TGTGCCAGCAGCCGGAGCGGCAGAGACACCGGGGAGCTGTTTTTT. The encoded protein is CASSRSGRDTGELFF.

The V gene is TRBV27, the J gene TRBJ1-3; no reliable D call. The CDR3 is 14 residues long. Trimming pared 10 bases from V and 0 bases from J, leaving 13 bases between. Germline V gives CDR1 MNHEY, CDR2 SMNVEV (reference sequence). The CDR3: CATAPAGSGNTIYF. CDR3 DNA: TGTGCCACCGCCCCTGCGGGCTCTGGAAACACCATATATTTT.

V and J are TRBV28 and TRBJ2-7, with 7 bases lining up with TRBD1. V gave up 6 bases and J gave up 3 bases; unmatched junction bases: 5. Germline assignment: CDR1 MDHEN and CDR2 SYDVKM. The length of the CDR3 is 13 residues. CDR3 amino acids: CASSPHRGYEQYF. The CDR3 DNA reads as TGTGCCAGCAGCCCTCACAGGGGCTACGAGCAGTACTTC.

V gene TRBV5-1 combines with J gene TRBJ2-7, with TRBD1 matching over 11 bases. V dropped 2 bases and J dropped 10; count of bases not matched to a gene: 14. There are 16 residues in the CDR3. Germline CDR1 SGHRS, CDR2 YFSETQ. CDR3 protein: CASSFGGGTGGKGQYF. In DNA, the CDR3 is TGCGCCAGCAGCTTTGGAGGCGGGACAGGGGGTAAAGGCCAGTACTTC.

This rearrangement joins TRBV19 to TRBJ2-1, with 9 bases matching TRBD2. The CDR3 is 16 residues long. The V segment lost 3 bases and the J segment 5 bases; nucleotides outside the gene matches: 8. From germline, CDR1 is LNHDA and CDR2 SQIVND (reference sequence). CDR3 amino acids: CASSISGSFQNNEQFF. The CDR3 bases are TGTGCCAGTAGTATTAGCGGGAGTTTTCAGAACAATGAGCAGTTCTTC.

The V gene is TRBV5-1, the J gene TRBJ2-7; the D gene is possibly TRBD1 (5 bases). In germline, CDR1 is SGHRS, CDR2 YFSETQ. The V gene lost 1 base and the J gene lost 0 bases, with 11 bases spanning the gap. The CDR3 extends over 15 amino acids. The CDR3 DNA follows: TGCGCCAGCAGCTTGCTGACAGATGCCTCCTACGAGCAGTACTTC. Translated: CASSLLTDASYEQYF.

The V gene is TRBV5-6, the J gene TRBJ2-6, with unresolved D. Trimming removed 3 bases at V and 1 base at J, with 5 bases between. This CDR3 is built from 14 residues. CDR1 is SGHDT, CDR2 YYEEEE, per germline. As DNA, the CDR3 is TGTGCCAGCAGCTCAGTGTCTGGGGCCAACGTCCTGACTTTC. Translating it yields CASSSVSGANVLTF. Full variable domain (outside the CDR3, taken from reference TRBV5-6 and TRBJ2-6): DAGVTQSPTHLIKTRGQQVTLRCSPKSGHDTVSWYQQALGQGPQFIFQYYEEEERQRGNFPDRFSGHQFPNYSSELNVNALLLGDSALYLCASSSVSGANVLTFGAGSRLTVL.